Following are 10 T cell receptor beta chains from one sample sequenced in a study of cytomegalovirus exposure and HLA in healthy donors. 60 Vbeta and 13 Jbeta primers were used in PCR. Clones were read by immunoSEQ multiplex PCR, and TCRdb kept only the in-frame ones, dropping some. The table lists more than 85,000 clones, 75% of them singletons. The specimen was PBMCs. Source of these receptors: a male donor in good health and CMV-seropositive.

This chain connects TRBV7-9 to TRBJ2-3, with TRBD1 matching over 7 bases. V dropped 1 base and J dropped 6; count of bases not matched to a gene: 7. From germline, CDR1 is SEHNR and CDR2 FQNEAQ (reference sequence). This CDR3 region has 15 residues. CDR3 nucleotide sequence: TGTGCCAGCAGCTTAGGTCAGGGGGAGTGGGATACGCAGTATTTT. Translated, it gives CASSLGQGEWDTQYF.

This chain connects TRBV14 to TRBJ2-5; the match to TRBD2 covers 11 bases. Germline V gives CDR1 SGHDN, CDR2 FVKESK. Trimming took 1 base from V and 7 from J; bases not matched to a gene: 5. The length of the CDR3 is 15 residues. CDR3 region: CASSQVAGGQRTQYF. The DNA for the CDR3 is TGTGCCAGCAGCCAAGTAGCGGGGGGGCAGCGGACCCAGTACTTC.

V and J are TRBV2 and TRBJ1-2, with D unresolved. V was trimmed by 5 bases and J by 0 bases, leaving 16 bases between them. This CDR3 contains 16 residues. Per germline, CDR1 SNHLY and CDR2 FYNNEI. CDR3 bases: TGTGCCAGCAGTCAAACCCTAGAAACCTCTAACTATGGCTACACCTTC. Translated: CASSQTLETSNYGYTF. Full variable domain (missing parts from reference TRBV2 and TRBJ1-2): EPEVTQTPSHQVTQMGQEVILRCVPISNHLYFYWYRQILGQKVEFLVSFYNNEISEKSEIFDDQFSVERPDGSNFTLKIRSTKLEDSAMYFCASSQTLETSNYGYTFGSGTRLTVV.

For the CDR3, the DNA is TGTGCCAGCAGTGGGACTGCCCGGGATCCGCAGTATTTT. Translating gives CASSGTARDPQYF. V and J are TRBV6-1 and TRBJ2-3, with a tentative D call TRBD2 (5 bases). The CDR3 has 13 residues. The V end was cut by 4 bases, the J end by 10 bases, with 15 bases between. Germline CDR1 is MNHNS and CDR2 is SASEGT.

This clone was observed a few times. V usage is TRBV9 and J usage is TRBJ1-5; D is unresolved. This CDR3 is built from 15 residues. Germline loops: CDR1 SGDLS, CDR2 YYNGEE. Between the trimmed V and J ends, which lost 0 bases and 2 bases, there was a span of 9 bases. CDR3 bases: TGTGCCAGCAGCGTAGGCGGATTAGGCAATCAGCCCCAGCATTTT. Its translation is CASSVGGLGNQPQHF. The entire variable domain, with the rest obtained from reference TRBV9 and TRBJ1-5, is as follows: DSGVTQTPKHLITATGQRVTLRCSPRSGDLSVYWYQQSLDQGLQFLIQYYNGEERAKGNILERFSAQQFPDLHSELNLSSLELGDSALYFCASSVGGLGNQPQHFGDGTRLSIL.

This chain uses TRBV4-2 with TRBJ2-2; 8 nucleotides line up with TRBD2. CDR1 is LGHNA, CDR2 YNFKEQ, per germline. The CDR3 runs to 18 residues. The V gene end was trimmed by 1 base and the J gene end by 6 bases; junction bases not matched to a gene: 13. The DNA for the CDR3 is TGTGCCAGCAGCCAAGTCGGTAGTCGGGGGGGCCAGGCCGGGGAGCTGTTTTTT. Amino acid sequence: CASSQVGSRGGQAGELFF.

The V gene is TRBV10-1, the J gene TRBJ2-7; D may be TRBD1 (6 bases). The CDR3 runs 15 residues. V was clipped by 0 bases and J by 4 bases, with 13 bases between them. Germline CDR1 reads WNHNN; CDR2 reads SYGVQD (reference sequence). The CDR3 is CASSESAGVGYEQYF. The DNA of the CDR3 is TGCGCCAGCAGTGAGTCGGCAGGGGTTGGATACGAGCAGTACTTC.

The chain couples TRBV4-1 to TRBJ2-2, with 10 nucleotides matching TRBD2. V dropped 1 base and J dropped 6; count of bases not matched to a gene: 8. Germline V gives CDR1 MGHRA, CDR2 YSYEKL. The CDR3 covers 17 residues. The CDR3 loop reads CASSQVTLAGAPGELFF. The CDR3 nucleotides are TGCGCCAGCAGCCAAGTCACTCTAGCGGGGGCACCCGGGGAGCTGTTTTTT.

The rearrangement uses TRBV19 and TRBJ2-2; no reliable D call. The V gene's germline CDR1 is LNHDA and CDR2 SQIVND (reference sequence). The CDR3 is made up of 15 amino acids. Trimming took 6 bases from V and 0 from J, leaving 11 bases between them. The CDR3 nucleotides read TGTGCCAGTAGCCTACCGGTAACGAACACCGGGGAGCTGTTTTTT. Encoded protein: CASSLPVTNTGELFF.

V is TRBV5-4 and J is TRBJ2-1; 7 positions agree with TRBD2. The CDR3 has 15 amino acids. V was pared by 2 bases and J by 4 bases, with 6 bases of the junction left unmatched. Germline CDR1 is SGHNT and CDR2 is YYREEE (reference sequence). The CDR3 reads CASSFGLVEYNEQFF. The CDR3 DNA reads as TGTGCCAGCAGCTTTGGACTAGTTGAGTACAATGAGCAGTTCTTC.